The source of this T cell receptor (beta chain) is a study of shared clonotypes between healthy human individuals (dated by TCRdb to the early 2020s). Study-wide context: The cohort comprised a couple of women and a few men aged 18 to 49 years. For each donor, CD4 naive and CD4 memory were each given three plates, CD8 naive was given two plates, and CD8 memory was given one plate. Blood TCR repertoires of about five healthy adults were deeply sequenced to estimate repertoire size and the extent of clonotype sharing between individuals. To increase sequencing depth and limit assay-specific biases, TCR repertoire library preparation and sequencing were carried out by different laboratories using diverse techniques. Each donor's leukapheresis produced roughly between about 0.8 and 8.9 billion PBMCs. The full study reports these points: Incomplete sequencing was indicated by rarefaction of sorted-subset datasets, despite the large sequencing depth. Because the study included a small number of donors, the genetic and exposure-history diversity represented was limited. Pairwise subsampling indicated that sequencing depth was expected to affect the degree of clonotype sharing among donors. Naive subsets generally had larger estimated clonotype richness than memory subsets did. Higher generation probabilities were observed for clonotypes shared by all four sorted-subset donors than for non-shared clonotypes. Across a few donors, around 5% of naive CD4, approximately 3.5% of naive CD8, under 2.5% of memory CD4, and roughly 0.41% of memory CD8 clonotypes were shared. Sampling was restricted to blood, and TCR repertoires in tissues likely differ from the TCR repertoires found in blood.

CD8 naive samples were obtained by positive selection for CCR7 among CD45RO-negative cells, yielding a CD45RA+CCR7+ population from which TemRA cells were excluded. Healthy HIV-negative adults with no recently reported acute infections or vaccinations were included as donors. Every donor was a Caucasian adult residing in Nashville, Tennessee, USA. Blood was obtained by leukapheresis, after which PBMCs were separated by Ficoll-Histopaque density gradient centrifugation and cryopreserved in liquid nitrogen vapor phase. Analytical flow cytometry was used to check the purity and quantity of each magnetically sorted T cell population. From each sorted fraction, genomic DNA was isolated and quantified by UV absorbance on a Nanodrop 2000c. TCR CDR3 regions were amplified from genomic DNA by multiplex PCR using the deep immunoSEQ assay. Extracted genomic DNA from each cell subset was distributed evenly across all wells of several immunoSEQ 96-well plates, and each plate was treated as a replicate. For sorted subsets, around 0.2 ug genomic DNA, equal to tens of thousands of T cell genomes, was loaded into each replicate PCR. The purified libraries were quantified using a Qubit 3.0 fluorometer, sized with a Bioanalyzer 2100, and then quantified again using the KAPA Library Quantification kit. Each immunoSEQ 96-well plate was sequenced on its own single-read 150-cycle Illumina NextSeq 550 flow cell. In the paper's pipeline: Because the immunoSEQ output included only junctional sequences and no quality scores, the filtering could not be the same as the filtering used for full-length reads. To assign V/J genes and CDR3, sequences were annotated against IMGT germline references using PyIR, a Python wrapper for IgBLAST v1.9. Any read was removed if the V/J assignment was weak (E-value above 1e-6), the CDR3 was missing, or the read contained stop codons, out-of-frame junctions, or ambiguous translated residues. V3J clonotypes were defined as sequences sharing the same inferred V gene, J gene, and CDR3 amino acid sequence. The percentage overlap between two repertoires was calculated by dividing the number of shared unique clonotypes by the size of the smaller repertoire. Three approaches were used to assess repertoire richness: RTK rarefaction, the Chao1 estimator, and Recon v2.1 estimates of unobserved clonotypes. OLGA was used to compute generation probabilities for all TCRbeta clonotypes that the gDNA method yielded from a few donors. Sourced from immuneACCESS, this table was stored by TCRdb with only in-frame sequences that have V and J called. A share of the clones is absent; for the studies checked, an unresolved V gene accounts for under half, and the remainder has no known explanation. The D gene and trimming were derived from the DNA, and the V and J assignments and clone size from that table. Here the sample has about 2 million clones; approximately 95% occur a single time. The ten most abundant clones make up under 1.5% of the sample.

Spanning cysteine to phenylalanine, the CDR3 consists of 15 amino acids. The DNA shown is the 45-base CDR3, in frame from base 1. CDR1 and CDR2 are read off the germline V gene (reference sequence) as SEHNR and FQNEAQ. Cut back by 3 bases and 2 bases, the V and J ends lie 13 bases apart. Concerning this clone itself: What antigen it recognizes has not been identified. No much larger clonotype is one base removed from it; base qualities were not supplied.

The TCR comes from a man younger than 35 in good health. The sample was naive CD8+ T cells sorted from blood. This sample's cell subset or site label indicates: CD45RA+CCR7+. The chain was built from TRBV7-9 and TRBJ1-2; D gene: possibly TRBD1, on 5 matching bases. CDR3 loop: CASSLSGTENYGYTF. In nucleotides, the sequence is TGTGCCAGCAGCTTGTCCGGGACTGAAAACTATGGCTACACCTTC.